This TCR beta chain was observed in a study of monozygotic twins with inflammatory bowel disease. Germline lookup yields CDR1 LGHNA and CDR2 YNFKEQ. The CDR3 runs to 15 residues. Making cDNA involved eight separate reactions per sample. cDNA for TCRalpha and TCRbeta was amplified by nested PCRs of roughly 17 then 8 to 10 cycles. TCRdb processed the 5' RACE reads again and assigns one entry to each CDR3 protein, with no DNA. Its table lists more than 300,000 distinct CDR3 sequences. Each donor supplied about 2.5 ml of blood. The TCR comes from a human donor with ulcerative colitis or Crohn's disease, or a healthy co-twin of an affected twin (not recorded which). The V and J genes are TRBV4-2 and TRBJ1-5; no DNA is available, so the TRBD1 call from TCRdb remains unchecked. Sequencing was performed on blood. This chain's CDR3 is CASSQGDREHQPQHF.